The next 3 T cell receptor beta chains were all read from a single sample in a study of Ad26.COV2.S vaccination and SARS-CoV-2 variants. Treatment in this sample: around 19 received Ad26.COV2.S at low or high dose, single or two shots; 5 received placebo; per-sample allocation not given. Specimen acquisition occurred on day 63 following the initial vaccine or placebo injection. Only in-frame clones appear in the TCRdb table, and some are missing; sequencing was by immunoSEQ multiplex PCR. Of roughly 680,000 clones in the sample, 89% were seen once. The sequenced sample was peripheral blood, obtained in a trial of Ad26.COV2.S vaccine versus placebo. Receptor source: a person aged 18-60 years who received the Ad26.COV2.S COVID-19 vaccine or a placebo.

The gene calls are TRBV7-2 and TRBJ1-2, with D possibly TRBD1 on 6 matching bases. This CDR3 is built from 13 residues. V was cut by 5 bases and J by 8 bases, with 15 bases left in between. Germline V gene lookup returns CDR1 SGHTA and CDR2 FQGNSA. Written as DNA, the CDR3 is TGTGCCAGCAGCCCTCGGGGACAACTCGGCTACACCTTC. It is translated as CASSPRGQLGYTF.

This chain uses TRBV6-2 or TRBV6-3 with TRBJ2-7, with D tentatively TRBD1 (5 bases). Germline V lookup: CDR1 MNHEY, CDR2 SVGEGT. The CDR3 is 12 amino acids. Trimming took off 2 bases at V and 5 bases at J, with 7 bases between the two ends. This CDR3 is CASSYGRDEQYF. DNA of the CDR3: TGTGCCAGCAGTTACGGCAGGGACGAGCAGTACTTC.

CDR3 region: CASSQAWGQDFTGNQPQHF. CDR3 nucleotide sequence: TGCGCCAGCAGCCAAGCGTGGGGACAGGATTTTACGGGCAATCAGCCCCAGCATTTT. The rearrangement joins TRBV4-3 to TRBJ1-5; 8 bases line up with TRBD1. The CDR3 length is 19 residues. Looked up from germline, CDR1 is LGHNA and CDR2 is YSLEER. The V segment lost 1 base and the J segment 2 bases; nucleotides outside the gene matches: 13.